The rows below give T cell receptor beta chains drawn from one sample of a study of long-term antiretroviral therapy in people with HIV. Profiled with immunoSEQ multiplex PCR; TCRdb holds only in-frame clones, not every one. The repertoire includes fewer than 35,000 clones, around 78% of them detected once, and roughly 8% sits in the top ten. The starting material was unsorted PBMCs, obtained 3.1 years after starting antiretroviral therapy. These receptors were obtained from a woman aged 50 to 65 with HIV. Each CDR3 is given with its conserved first and last residue. D genes are given only for firm matches. Size is stated for part of the rows, as once, few or many counts, or as a class when the clone is expanded.

V gene	D gene	J gene	clone size	CDR3 protein	CDR3 DNA
TRBV6-1	.	TRBJ2-2	.	CASNQAGRGRGELFF	TGTGCCAGCAACCAGGCGGGAAGGGGGCGTGGGGAGCTGTTTTTT
TRBV7-2	.	TRBJ1-5	few	CASSLKGGRDQPQHF	TGTGCCAGCAGCTTAAAGGGGGGGAGGGATCAGCCCCAGCATTTT
TRBV9	.	TRBJ1-6	.	CASSVGQGKSPLHF	TGTGCCAGCAGCGTAGGGCAGGGGAAGTCACCCCTCCACTTT
TRBV30	.	TRBJ2-3	.	CAWTSGGDTQYF	TGTGCCTGGACTTCGGGCGGGGATACGCAGTATTTT
TRBV19	.	TRBJ1-1	.	CASTLRGENTEAFF	TGTGCCAGTACCCTAAGGGGGGAGAACACTGAAGCTTTCTTT
TRBV7-9	.	TRBJ1-1	few	CASSLEFQSTEAFF	TGTGCCAGCAGCTTAGAGTTCCAGAGCACTGAAGCTTTCTTT
TRBV7-2	.	TRBJ1-3	once	CASSSTLQERGNTIYF	TGTGCCAGCAGCTCCACACTACAAGAGCGAGGAAACACCATATATTTT
TRBV7-8	.	TRBJ1-5	few	CASSLLRPGDQPQHF	TGTGCCAGCAGCCTCCTCAGGCCCGGGGATCAGCCCCAGCATTTT
TRBV7-9	.	TRBJ1-2	few	CASSFSGGGYTF	TGTGCCAGCAGCTTCTCTGGAGGTGGCTACACCTTC
TRBV5-6	.	TRBJ1-1	.	CASSVDPLGNTEAFF	TGTGCCAGCAGCGTCGACCCCCTAGGGAACACTGAAGCTTTCTTT
TRBV25-1	.	TRBJ2-2	few	CAGSRGSTGELFF	TGTGCCGGCTCACGGGGAAGCACCGGGGAGCTGTTTTTT
TRBV7-9	.	TRBJ2-1	.	CASSQGFNEQFF	TGTGCCAGCAGCCAGGGATTCAATGAGCAGTTCTTC
TRBV2	TRBD2	TRBJ2-5	.	CASSEVGGGAGETQYF	TGTGCCAGCAGTGAAGTAGGCGGGGGGGCCGGAGAGACCCAGTACTTC
TRBV7-9	.	TRBJ1-6	.	CASSLVPSPLHF	TGTGCCAGCAGCTTAGTCCCCTCACCCCTCCACTTT
TRBV6-1	.	TRBJ1-5	.	CASNQGLGSNQPQHF	TGTGCCAGCAATCAGGGCCTGGGTAGCAATCAGCCCCAGCATTTT
TRBV5-1	TRBD1	TRBJ2-1	.	CASSPDREPYNEQFF	TGCGCCAGCAGCCCAGACAGGGAGCCTTACAATGAGCAGTTCTTC